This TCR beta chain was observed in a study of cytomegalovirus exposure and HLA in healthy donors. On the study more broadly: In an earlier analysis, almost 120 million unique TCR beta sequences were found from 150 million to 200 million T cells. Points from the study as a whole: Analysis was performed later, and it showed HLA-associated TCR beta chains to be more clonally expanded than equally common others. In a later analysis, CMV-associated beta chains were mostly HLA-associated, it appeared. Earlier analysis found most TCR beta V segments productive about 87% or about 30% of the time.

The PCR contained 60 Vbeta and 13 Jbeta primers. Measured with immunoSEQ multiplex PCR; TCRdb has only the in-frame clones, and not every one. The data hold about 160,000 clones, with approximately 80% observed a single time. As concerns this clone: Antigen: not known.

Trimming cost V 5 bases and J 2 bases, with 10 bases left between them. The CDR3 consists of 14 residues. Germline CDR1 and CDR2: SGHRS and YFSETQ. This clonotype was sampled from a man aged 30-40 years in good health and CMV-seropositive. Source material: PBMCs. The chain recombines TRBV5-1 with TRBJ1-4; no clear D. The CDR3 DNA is TGCGCCAGCAGTTTCAGCGCGACTAATGAAAAACTGTTTTTT. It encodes CASSFSATNEKLFF.